The present T cell receptor (beta chain) was sequenced within a study of blood T cell repertoires in COVID-19 (dated by TCRdb to about 2020). The study in broad terms: The collaborator samples originated in the United States, Italy and Spain and spanned the acute and convalescent phases of COVID-19. Samples were obtained from the ongoing ImmuneRACE study (first 160 participants) and from 1,254 subjects provided by 6 global collaborators. A de-identified subject ID, COVID-19 status, age in years and sex were almost always included in the sample metadata. Deeply sampled blood TCRbeta repertoires from subjects exposed to, actively infected with, or recovered from COVID-19 were included in the dataset. The prospective study material was composed of cDNA or gDNA derived from T cells, B-cell-depleted T cells, or PBMCs. Where available, HLA class I and class II types were taken from metadata supplied by the sample provider and were not determined by assay-based typing. The repertoires were released in a freely available public database meant as a resource for research on the immune response to SARS-CoV-2.

A second Seattle source provided samples from volunteer blood donors who had recovered from COVID-19. Collaborating institutions collected whole blood in K2EDTA tubes following their own protocols. For TCRbeta analysis, collaborator samples were shipped as frozen whole blood, as isolated PBMCs, or as DNA extracted from either sample type. TCRbeta CDR3 regions were amplified from genomic DNA using the immunoSEQ Assay, a bias-controlled multiplex PCR. In the original analysis: The number of nucleated cells in each sample was estimated from the amplification of reference gene primers within the assay. To quantify the absolute abundance of each unique TCRbeta CDR3 rearrangement, sequence reads were collapsed and filtered. For each sample, productive Simpson clonality was calculated as the square root of Simpson's diversity index across productive rearrangements. The immuneACCESS repertoire file appears here via TCRdb, limited to in-frame rearrangements. These files lack a portion of the clones; in checked studies, under half of the deficit traces to unresolved V genes, and the cause of the others is not known. V and J calls and clone size come straight from that table; D and trimming were deduced from the DNA. Across this sample there are about 260,000 clones, with roughly 86% seen only once. Roughly 9.8% of the sample is in the top ten clones.

From the cysteine up to the phenylalanine, the CDR3 has a length of 14 residues. This entry keeps only the CDR3 DNA: 42 bases, framed from base 1. The germline V gene gives CDR1 as SGHRS and CDR2 as YFSETQ. V drops 3 bases and J drops 0 bases, leaving 8 bases in between. Notes on this clone: Its antigen has not been determined. No base quality information exists; no much larger clone differs at one position.

What the work shows at the level of the full study, not this receptor alone: Clinical and demographic metadata were provided uncurated, with the amount varying by source and participant.

The sequence is built from TRBV5-1 and TRBJ2-3, with no D gene named confidently. The specimen was peripheral blood. This TCR came from a man between 40 and 49 years old who had recovered from COVID-19. CDR3 region: CASSWQVSTDTQYF. The DNA is as follows: TGCGCCAGCAGCTGGCAGGTCAGCACAGATACGCAGTATTTT.